This TCR beta chain came from a study of vaccination effects on CD4 cells after COVID-19. The trim removed 4 bases at V and 1 base at J, leaving 3 bases unmatched. The germline CDR1 and CDR2 sequences are MNHEY and SVGEGT. The CDR3 consists of 14 residues. Comments on this clone: The antigen is not known.

Clones were read by immunoSEQ multiplex PCR, and TCRdb kept only the in-frame ones, dropping some. The data show about 66,000 clones, around three quarters seen once. Ahead of sequencing, the ViraFEST assay grew antigen-specific CD4+ T cells using viral peptide pools. With around ten days of culture completed, CD4+ T cells were isolated. Either the mRNA-1273 or the BNT162b2 vaccine was given to participants as two doses. Peptides at approximately 10 ug/ml and IL-2 at approximately 9.1 IU/ml were added to 1.5 million to 2.5 million PBMC per well. The source material was CD4+ T cells from PBMCs cultured with HCoV-OC43 spike peptides, sampled after COVID-19 vaccination. Subset here: HCoV-OC43 spike overlapping peptide pool stimulation. The clonotype originates from a human donor who received a COVID-19 vaccine. This sequence joins TRBV6-2 or TRBV6-3 and TRBJ1-1; 7 bases match TRBD1. The CDR3 here is CASSSGQRNTEAFF. The CDR3 DNA reads as TGTGCCAGCAGTTCGGGACAGAGGAACACTGAAGCTTTCTTT.